The 24 T cell receptor beta chains presented below share a single source sample, sequenced in a study of cytomegalovirus exposure and HLA in healthy donors. Use of 60 Vbeta and 13 Jbeta primers characterized the PCR. The protocol was immunoSEQ multiplex PCR, while the TCRdb copy is restricted to in-frame clones and leaves out a portion. The table has 35,000 to 45,000 clones, roughly 60% seen once. The sample taken for sequencing was PBMCs. The receptor set was obtained from a man aged 55 to 70 in good health and CMV-seropositive.

The V gene is TRBV21-1, the J gene TRBJ2-2; the D call in the table, TRBD1, was not verified against the DNA. TRBV21-1 is assigned pseudogene status. This CDR3 is 18 amino acids long. The CDR3 nucleotides are TGTGCCAGCAGCAAAATTCATACAGGATTTCAAGGGGCCGGGGAGCTGTTTTTT. Translated, it gives CASSKIHTGFQGAGELFF.

The rearrangement uses TRBV7-2 and TRBJ2-7; D perhaps matches TRBD2 (7 bases). Per the germline V gene, CDR1 is SGHTA and CDR2 is FQGNSA. Trimming cost V 5 bases and J 6 bases, with 11 bases left between them. The CDR3 contains 12 residues. The CDR3 DNA reads as TGTGCCAGCAGCCCGAGGGGGGGCGAGCAGTACTTC. Translated: CASSPRGGEQYF. Based on the CDR3 plus reference TRBV7-2 and TRBJ2-7, the full variable domain is GAGVSQSPSNKVTEKGKDVELRCDPISGHTALYWYRQSLGQGLEFLIYFQGNSAPDKSGLPSDRFSAERTGGSVSTLTIQRTQQEDSAVYLCASSPRGGEQYFGPGTRLTVT.

The rearrangement uses TRBV5-1 and TRBJ1-1, with D possibly being TRBD1 (6 bases). The CDR3 extends over 17 amino acids. V shed 0 bases and J shed 3 bases, with 18 bases lying between them. The germline gives CDR1 SGHRS, CDR2 YFSETQ. For the CDR3, the DNA is TGCGCCAGCAGCTTGGGTCGGGACATAACGAGGGACACTGAAGCTTTCTTT. Its translation: CASSLGRDITRDTEAFF.

This chain uses TRBV4-1 with TRBJ2-7; TRBD1 agrees at 8 bases. V dropped 0 bases and J dropped 5; count of bases not matched to a gene: 6. The CDR3 runs to 15 residues. CDR1 is MGHRA, CDR2 YSYEKL, per germline. DNA for the CDR3: TGCGCCAGCAGCCAAGAAGACAGGGGAAGGGACGAGCAGTACTTC. Amino acid sequence: CASSQEDRGRDEQYF.

This chain connects TRBV28 to TRBJ1-4; D is uncertain. The V gene's germline CDR1 is MDHEN and CDR2 SYDVKM. This CDR3 is built from 15 residues. Between the trimmed V and J ends, which lost 2 bases and 2 bases, there was a span of 9 bases. The CDR3 loop is CASSLGGITNEKLFF. CDR3 nucleotides: TGTGCCAGCAGTTTAGGAGGAATTACTAATGAAAAACTGTTTTTT.

This clone was detected only a few times. The rearrangement links TRBV5-1 to TRBJ2-3; possibly TRBD1 for D (5 bases). Germline V gene sequence: CDR1 SGHRS, CDR2 YFSETQ. Trimming removed 5 bases from V and 4 bases from J, with 14 bases in between. CDR3 length: 14 residues. CDR3 protein: CASRAQGVPDTQYF. As DNA, the CDR3 is TGCGCCAGCAGAGCCCAGGGTGTTCCAGATACGCAGTATTTT.

The chain combines TRBV28 with TRBJ1-1, with D perhaps TRBD1 (6 bases). V was pared by 5 bases and J by 3 bases, with 13 bases between. Germline V CDR1 and CDR2: MDHEN, SYDVKM. The CDR3 loop spans 14 amino acids. CDR3 sequence reads: CASSIQGWYTEAFF. DNA of the CDR3: TGTGCCAGCAGTATACAGGGCTGGTACACTGAAGCTTTCTTT.

This clone has a handful of counts. The chain joins TRBV27 to TRBJ2-3; weak D call: TRBD2 (5 bases). The CDR3 has 16 residues. The germline V gene encodes CDR1 MNHEY and CDR2 SMNVEV (reference sequence). Trimming cost V 3 bases and J 2 bases, with 15 bases left between them. The CDR3 here is CASSFGKGAFTDTQYF. The CDR3 region has the DNA TGTGCCAGCAGTTTCGGGAAGGGAGCCTTCACAGATACGCAGTATTTT.

The chain employs TRBV7-9 and TRBJ1-1, with 9 bases identical to TRBD1. The CDR3 length is 14 residues. J lost 4 bases, V lost 4 bases, and 4 bases had no gene match. The germline CDR1 and CDR2 sequences are SEHNR and FQNEAQ (reference sequence). CDR3 sequence (DNA): TGTGCCAGCAGCTCGACGACAGGGGGCACTGAAGCTTTCTTT. Translation: CASSSTTGGTEAFF.

The chain carries TRBV2 and TRBJ2-7; D may be TRBD1 (6 bases). The CDR3 length is 14 residues. Germline V gives CDR1 SNHLY, CDR2 FYNNEI. The ends were cut back, 6 bases at V and 0 bases at J, with 12 bases in the middle. The CDR3 DNA follows: TGTGCCAGCAGGCCCCAGGGGCCCTCCTACGAGCAGTACTTC. Its protein product is CASRPQGPSYEQYF.

This clone was recorded only once. The rearrangement uses TRBV7-2 and TRBJ2-3; maybe TRBD2 (6 bases). The CDR3 is 16 amino acids. Trimming pared 2 bases from V and 1 base from J, leaving 13 bases between. Germline loops: CDR1 SGHTA, CDR2 FQGNSA. The CDR3 spells CASSLLSAGRTDTQYF. The CDR3 DNA sequence: TGTGCCAGCAGCTTACTTTCAGCGGGCCGCACAGATACGCAGTATTTT.

This clone was picked up a small number of times. The chain combines TRBV5-6 with TRBJ2-7; 11 nucleotides align to TRBD2. Germline V gene data show CDR1 as SGHDT and CDR2 as YYEEEE. The CDR3 has 15 residues. The V segment lost 1 base and the J segment 4 bases; nucleotides outside the gene matches: 4. The DNA of the CDR3 is TGTGCCAGCAGCTTGTTTAGCGGGAGGGTGTACGAGCAGTACTTC. It codes for CASSLFSGRVYEQYF.

The chain has TRBV2 and TRBJ2-7; TRBD2 aligns across 11 bases. This CDR3 has 15 amino acids. Germline trimming cut 5 bases from V and 6 bases from J; bases unmatched to any gene: 9. Germline V gives CDR1 SNHLY, CDR2 FYNNEI. CDR3 residues: CASSPTGTSGREQYF. The CDR3 DNA follows: TGTGCCAGCAGTCCGACCGGGACTAGCGGTCGCGAGCAGTACTTC.

CDR3 amino acids: CASSLQALDGYTF. CDR3 DNA sequence: TGTGCCAGCAGCTTACAGGCCCTCGATGGCTACACCTTC. The genes are TRBV7-2 and TRBJ1-2, with D unclear. From germline, CDR1 is SGHTA and CDR2 FQGNSA. The CDR3 contains 13 residues. V lost 2 bases to trimming and J lost 6 bases, with 10 bases between them.

The chain recombines TRBV4-2 with TRBJ2-2; D remains ambiguous. Per germline, CDR1 LGHNA and CDR2 YNFKEQ. V lost 1 base and J lost 1, with 7 bases in between. The CDR3 sequence is 15 residues long. The DNA for the CDR3 is TGTGCCAGCAGCCAAGTCTTGCGGAACACCGGGGAGCTGTTTTTT. This sequence encodes CASSQVLRNTGELFF.

The chain's CDR3 is CASSLAHSYSNQPQHF. In DNA form, the CDR3 reads TGTGCCAGCAGTTTAGCCCACAGCTATAGCAATCAGCCCCAGCATTTT. The V and J genes are TRBV28 and TRBJ1-5; D remains ambiguous. CDR1 MDHEN and CDR2 SYDVKM come from the germline V gene. This CDR3 is 16 amino acids long. V lost 2 bases to trimming and J lost 0 bases, with 11 bases between them.

This rearrangement joins TRBV4-1 to TRBJ2-2; D gene ambiguous. Germline CDR1 and CDR2: MGHRA and YSYEKL. Trimming took off 1 base at V and 5 bases at J, with 5 bases between the two ends. The CDR3 consists of 13 residues. The chain's CDR3 is CASSQVTTGELFF. CDR3 bases: TGCGCCAGCAGCCAAGTTACTACCGGGGAGCTGTTTTTT.

In nucleotides, the CDR3 is TGTGCCAGCAGCGGCCAGGGGGCCTCCTACAATGAGCAGTTCTTC. Translation: CASSGQGASYNEQFF. The rearrangement uses TRBV7-3 and TRBJ2-1; 8 bases are a match to TRBD1. The CDR3 consists of 15 residues. With V trimmed by 5 bases and J by 0 bases, 3 bases remained unmatched. Germline V gives CDR1 SGHTA, CDR2 FQGTGA.

The V and J genes are TRBV7-2 and TRBJ1-4, with TRBD1 as a possible D gene (5 bases). This CDR3 is 14 amino acids long. Germline loops: CDR1 SGHTA, CDR2 FQGNSA. V shed 5 bases and J shed 2 bases, with 9 bases lying between them. The CDR3 sequence: CASSLGPTNEKLFF. The CDR3 coding sequence is TGTGCCAGCAGCCTGGGGCCGACTAATGAAAAACTGTTTTTT.

V and J are TRBV29-1 and TRBJ2-7; the match to TRBD2 covers 11 bases. Germline CDR1 reads SQVTM; CDR2 reads ANQGSEA. There are 13 residues in the CDR3. The J segment lost 6 bases and the V segment lost 7 bases, leaving 8 bases of the junction unmatched. The CDR3 nucleotides are TGCAGCGCTAAGGGGCTAGCGGGAGGCGAGCAGTACTTC. Translation: CSAKGLAGGEQYF.

This clone was counted between two and nine times. The rearrangement links TRBV19 to TRBJ2-2; 8 nucleotides align to TRBD2. CDR1 and CDR2 (germline): LNHDA, SQIVND (reference sequence). Trimming removed 7 bases from V and 5 bases from J; junction bases left unmatched: 6. The CDR3 runs 14 residues. The CDR3 region is CASIEAGETGELFF. DNA for the CDR3: TGTGCCAGTATCGAAGCGGGAGAAACCGGGGAGCTGTTTTTT.

This clone was detected a few times. V gene TRBV6-5 combines with J gene TRBJ2-6; D gene uncertain. The CDR3 runs 16 residues. The germline CDR1 and CDR2 sequences are MNHEY and SVGAGI. The V gene lost 0 bases and the J gene lost 4 bases, with 10 bases spanning the gap. The CDR3 protein is CASSYSRSSGANVLTF. As DNA, the CDR3 is TGTGCCAGCAGTTACTCCAGGTCCTCCGGGGCCAACGTCCTGACTTTC.

This clone has a handful of counts. The chain uses TRBV19 and TRBJ1-2; D is unclear. The CDR3 is made up of 15 amino acids. The germline CDR1 and CDR2 sequences are LNHDA and SQIVND (reference sequence). V lost 7 bases to trimming and J lost 0 bases, with 15 bases between them. This chain's CDR3 is CASTLYRRPNYGYTF. CDR3 DNA: TGTGCCAGTACCCTATACAGAAGACCTAACTATGGCTACACCTTC.

The chain links TRBV12-5 to TRBJ2-1; TRBD2 might be the D (5 bases). CDR3 length: 14 amino acids. Trimming removed 9 bases at V and 6 bases at J, with 18 bases between. Germline CDR1 reads LGHNT; CDR2 reads FRNRAP. The CDR3 nucleotides are TGTGCTAGGGACGGGATCAACCGTGGCAATGAGCAGTTCTTC. Translated: CARDGINRGNEQFF.